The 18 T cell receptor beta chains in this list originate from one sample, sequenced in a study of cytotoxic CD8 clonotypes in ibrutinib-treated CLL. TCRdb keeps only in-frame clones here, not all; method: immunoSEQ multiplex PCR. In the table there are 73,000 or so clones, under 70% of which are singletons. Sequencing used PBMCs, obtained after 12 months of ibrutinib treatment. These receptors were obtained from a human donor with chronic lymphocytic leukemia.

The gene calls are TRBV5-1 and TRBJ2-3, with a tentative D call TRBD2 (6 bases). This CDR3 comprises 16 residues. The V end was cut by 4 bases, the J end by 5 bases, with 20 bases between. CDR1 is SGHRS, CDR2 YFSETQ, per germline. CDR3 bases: TGCGCCAGCAGCGGCATTAATCCGCGGGACGAAGATACGCAGTATTTT. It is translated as CASSGINPRDEDTQYF. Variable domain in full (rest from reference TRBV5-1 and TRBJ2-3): KAGVTQTPRYLIKTRGQQVTLSCSPISGHRSVSWYQQTPGQGLQFLFEYFSETQRNKGNFPGRFSGRQFSNSRSEMNVSTLELGDSALYLCASSGINPRDEDTQYFGPGTRLTVL.

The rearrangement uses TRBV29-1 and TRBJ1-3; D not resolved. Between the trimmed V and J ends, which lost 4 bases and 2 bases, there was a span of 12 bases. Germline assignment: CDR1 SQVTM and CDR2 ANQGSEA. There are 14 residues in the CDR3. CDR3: CSVGGSSPGNTIYF. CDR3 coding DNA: TGCAGCGTTGGAGGGTCGAGCCCTGGAAACACCATATATTTT.

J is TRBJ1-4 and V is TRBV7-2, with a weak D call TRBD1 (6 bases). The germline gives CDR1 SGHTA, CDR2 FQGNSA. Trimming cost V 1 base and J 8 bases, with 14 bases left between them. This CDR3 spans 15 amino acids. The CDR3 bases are TGTGCCAGCAGCTTAGAGGGGGAAAGGAAGGAAAAACTGTTTTTT. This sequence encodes CASSLEGERKEKLFF.

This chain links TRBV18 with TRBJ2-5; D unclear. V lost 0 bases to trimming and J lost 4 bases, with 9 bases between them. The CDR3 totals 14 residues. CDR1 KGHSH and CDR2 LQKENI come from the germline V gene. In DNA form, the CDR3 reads TGTGCCAGCTCACCACCGGGGTCCGGAGAGACCCAGTACTTC. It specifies CASSPPGSGETQYF. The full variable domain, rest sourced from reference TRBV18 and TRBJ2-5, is NAGVMQNPRHLVRRRGQEARLRCSPMKGHSHVYWYRQLPEEGLKFMVYLQKENIIDESGMPKERFSAEFPKEGPSILRIQQVVRGDSAAYFCASSPPGSGETQYFGPGTRLLVL.

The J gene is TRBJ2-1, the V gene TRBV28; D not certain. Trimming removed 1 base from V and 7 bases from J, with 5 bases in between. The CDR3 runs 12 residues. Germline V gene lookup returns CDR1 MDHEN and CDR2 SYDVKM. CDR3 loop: CASSLSVNEQFF. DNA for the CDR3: TGTGCCAGCAGTTTATCCGTAAATGAGCAGTTCTTC.

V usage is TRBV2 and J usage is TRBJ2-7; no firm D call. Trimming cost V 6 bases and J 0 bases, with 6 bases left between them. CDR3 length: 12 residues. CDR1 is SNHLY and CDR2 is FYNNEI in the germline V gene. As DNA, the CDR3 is TGTGCCAGCAGGAGGATCTCCTACGAGCAGTACTTC. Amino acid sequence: CASRRISYEQYF.

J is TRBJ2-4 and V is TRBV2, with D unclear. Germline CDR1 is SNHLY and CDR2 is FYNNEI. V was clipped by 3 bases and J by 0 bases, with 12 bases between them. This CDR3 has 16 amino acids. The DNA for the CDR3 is TGTGCCAGCAGTGACAGCTTTCTACTAGCCAAAAACATTCAGTACTTC. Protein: CASSDSFLLAKNIQYF.

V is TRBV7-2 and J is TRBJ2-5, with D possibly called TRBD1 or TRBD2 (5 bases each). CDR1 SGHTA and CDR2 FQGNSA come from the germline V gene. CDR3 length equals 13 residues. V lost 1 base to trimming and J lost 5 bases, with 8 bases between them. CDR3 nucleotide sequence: TGTGCCAGCAGCTTAGGGGGGTATGAGACCCAGTACTTC. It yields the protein CASSLGGYETQYF.

The CDR3 DNA is TGTGCCAGCTCACCCACGTTTCGGCAGGGGGCTAATCAGCCCCAGCATTTT. It is translated as CASSPTFRQGANQPQHF. The chain couples TRBV18 to TRBJ1-5, with 8 bases matching TRBD1. Germline V gene data show CDR1 as KGHSH and CDR2 as LQKENI. The CDR3 has 17 residues. V dropped 3 bases and J dropped 4; count of bases not matched to a gene: 11.

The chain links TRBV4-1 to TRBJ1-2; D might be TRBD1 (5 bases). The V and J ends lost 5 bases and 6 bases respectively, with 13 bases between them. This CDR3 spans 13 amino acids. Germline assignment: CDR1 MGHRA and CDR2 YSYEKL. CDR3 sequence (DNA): TGCGCCAGCAGCTCCCCGGGACGGAATGGCTACACCTTC. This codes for CASSSPGRNGYTF.

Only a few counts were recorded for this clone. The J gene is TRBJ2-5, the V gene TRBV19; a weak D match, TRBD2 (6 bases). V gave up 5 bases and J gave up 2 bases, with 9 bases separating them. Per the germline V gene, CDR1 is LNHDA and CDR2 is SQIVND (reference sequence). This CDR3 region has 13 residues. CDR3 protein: CASSAGRQETQYF. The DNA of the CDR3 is TGTGCCAGTAGTGCAGGGAGGCAAGAGACCCAGTACTTC.

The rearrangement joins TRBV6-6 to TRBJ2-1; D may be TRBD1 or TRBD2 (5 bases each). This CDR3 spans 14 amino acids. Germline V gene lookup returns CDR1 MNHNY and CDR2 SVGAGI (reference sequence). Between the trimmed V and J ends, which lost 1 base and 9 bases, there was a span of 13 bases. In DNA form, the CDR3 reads TGTGCCAGCAGTTACTTACCAGGTGGGGGTGAGCAGTTCTTC. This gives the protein CASSYLPGGGEQFF.

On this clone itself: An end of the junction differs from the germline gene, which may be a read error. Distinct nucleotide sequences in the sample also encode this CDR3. The CDR3 sequence: CAWSAGHGGAETQYF. Written as DNA, the CDR3 is TGTGCCTGGAGTGCAGGGCACGGGGGGGCTGAGACTCAGTACTTC. The chain links TRBV30 to TRBJ2-5, with 8 bases lining up with TRBD2. The CDR3 contains 15 residues. Germline CDR1 GTSNPN, CDR2 SVGIG (reference sequence). Combining the CDR3 with reference TRBV30 and TRBJ2-5 gives the whole variable domain SQTIHQWPATLVQPVGSPLSLECTVEGTSNPNLYWYRQAAGRGLQLLFYSVGIGQISSEVPQNLSASRPQDRQFILSSKKLLLSDSGFYLCAWSAGHGGAETQYFGPGTRLLVL.

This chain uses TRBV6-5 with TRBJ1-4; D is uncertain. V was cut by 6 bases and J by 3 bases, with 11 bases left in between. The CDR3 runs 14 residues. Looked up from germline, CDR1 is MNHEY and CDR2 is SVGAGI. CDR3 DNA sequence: TGTGCCAGCAGCCCTTACAAGGCTAATGAAAAACTGTTTTTT. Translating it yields CASSPYKANEKLFF.

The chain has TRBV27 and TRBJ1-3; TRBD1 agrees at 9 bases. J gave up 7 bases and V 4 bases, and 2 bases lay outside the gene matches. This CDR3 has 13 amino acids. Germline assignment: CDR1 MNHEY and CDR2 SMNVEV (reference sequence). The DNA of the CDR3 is TGTGCCAGCAGTTCGACAGGGGGTAACACCATATATTTT. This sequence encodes CASSSTGGNTIYF.

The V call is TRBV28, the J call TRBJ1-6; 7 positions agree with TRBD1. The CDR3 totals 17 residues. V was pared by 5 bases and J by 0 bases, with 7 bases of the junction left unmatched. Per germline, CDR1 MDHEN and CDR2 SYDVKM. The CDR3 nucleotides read TGTGCCAGCAGTGTCGGGACAGCGAGCTCCTATAATTCACCCCTCCACTTT. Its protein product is CASSVGTASSYNSPLHF.

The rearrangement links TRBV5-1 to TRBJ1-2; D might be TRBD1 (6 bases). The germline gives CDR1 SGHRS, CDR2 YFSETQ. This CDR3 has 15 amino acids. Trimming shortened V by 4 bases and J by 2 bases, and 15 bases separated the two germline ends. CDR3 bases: TGCGCCAGCAGCCCCGGACAGCCGATAAACTATGGCTACACCTTC. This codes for CASSPGQPINYGYTF.

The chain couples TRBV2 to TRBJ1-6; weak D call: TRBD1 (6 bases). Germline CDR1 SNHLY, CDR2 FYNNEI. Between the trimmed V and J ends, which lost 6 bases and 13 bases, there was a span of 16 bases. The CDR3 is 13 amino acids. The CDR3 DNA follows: TGTGCCAGCAGAGAAATTCAGGGGTTTCCCCTCCACTTT. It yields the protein CASREIQGFPLHF.